This T cell receptor (beta chain) was sequenced in a study of blood T cell repertoires in COVID-19. Assay: immunoSEQ multiplex PCR; the TCRdb copy retains only in-frame clones and omits some. This table holds 140,000 or so clones, roughly nine tenths found once. V lost 4 bases, J lost 6 bases, and 21 bases lay in between. The CDR3 consists of 17 residues. CDR1 LGHNA and CDR2 YSLEER come from the germline V gene. The TCR sequence derives from a human donor in a cohort sampled during active COVID-19. Material: peripheral blood. The V and J genes are TRBV4-3 and TRBJ2-2; D is possibly TRBD1 (6 bases). CDR3 region: CASSLRTVGSLAGELFF. The CDR3 DNA sequence: TGCGCCAGCAGCCTACGGACAGTTGGGAGTTTGGCCGGGGAGCTGTTTTTT.